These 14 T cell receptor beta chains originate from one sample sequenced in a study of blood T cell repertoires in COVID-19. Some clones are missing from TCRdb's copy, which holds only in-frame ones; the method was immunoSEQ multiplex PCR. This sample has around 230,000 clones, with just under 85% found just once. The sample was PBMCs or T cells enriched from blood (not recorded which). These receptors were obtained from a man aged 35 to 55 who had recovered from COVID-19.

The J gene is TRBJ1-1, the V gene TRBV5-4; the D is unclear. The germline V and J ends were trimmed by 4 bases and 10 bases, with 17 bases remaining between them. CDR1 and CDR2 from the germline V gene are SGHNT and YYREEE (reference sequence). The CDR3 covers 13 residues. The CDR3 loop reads CASSLAAGRGAFF. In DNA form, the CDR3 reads TGTGCCAGCAGCCTGGCCGCGGGCCGAGGAGCTTTCTTT.

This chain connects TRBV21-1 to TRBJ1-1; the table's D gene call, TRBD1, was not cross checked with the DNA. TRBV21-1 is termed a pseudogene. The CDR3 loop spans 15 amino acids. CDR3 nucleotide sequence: TGTGCCAGCAGCAAAGAAGGACAGGTCTTATACGGTGCTTTCTTT. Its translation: CASSKEGQVLYGAFF.

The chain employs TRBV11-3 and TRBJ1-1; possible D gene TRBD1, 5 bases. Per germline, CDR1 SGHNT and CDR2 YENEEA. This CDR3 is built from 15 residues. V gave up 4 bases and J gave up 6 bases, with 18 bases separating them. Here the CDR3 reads CASSSAEKGVAEAFF. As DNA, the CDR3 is TGTGCCAGCAGCTCCGCCGAAAAAGGGGTCGCTGAAGCTTTCTTT.

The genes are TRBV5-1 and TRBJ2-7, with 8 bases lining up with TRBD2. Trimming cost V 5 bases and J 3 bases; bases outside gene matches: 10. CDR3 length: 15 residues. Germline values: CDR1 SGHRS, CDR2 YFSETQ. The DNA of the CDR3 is TGCGCCAGCAGGCTGGCGGGGGGAGGTAGCTACGAGCAGTACTTC. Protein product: CASRLAGGGSYEQYF.

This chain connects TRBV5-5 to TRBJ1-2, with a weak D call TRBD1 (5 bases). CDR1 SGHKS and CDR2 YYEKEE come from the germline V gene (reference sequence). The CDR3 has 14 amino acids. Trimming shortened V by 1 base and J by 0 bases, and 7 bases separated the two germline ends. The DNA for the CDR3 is TGTGCCAGCAGCTTGCCGGGGGCTAACTATGGCTACACCTTC. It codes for CASSLPGANYGYTF.

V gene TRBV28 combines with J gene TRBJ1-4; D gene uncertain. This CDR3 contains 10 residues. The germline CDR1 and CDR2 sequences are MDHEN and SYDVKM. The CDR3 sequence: CAANHEKLFF. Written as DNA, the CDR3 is TGTGCAGCTAATCATGAAAAACTGTTTTTT.

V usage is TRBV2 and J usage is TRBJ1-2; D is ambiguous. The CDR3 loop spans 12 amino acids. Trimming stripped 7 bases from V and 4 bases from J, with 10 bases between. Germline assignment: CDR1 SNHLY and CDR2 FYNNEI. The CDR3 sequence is CASKEQLYGYTF. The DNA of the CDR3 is TGTGCCAGCAAGGAACAGCTCTATGGCTACACCTTC.

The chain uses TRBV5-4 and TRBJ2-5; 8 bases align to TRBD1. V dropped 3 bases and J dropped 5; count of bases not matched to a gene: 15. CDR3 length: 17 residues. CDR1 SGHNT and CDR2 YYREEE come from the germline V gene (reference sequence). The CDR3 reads CASSSPLSPGGMETQYF. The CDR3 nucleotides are TGTGCCAGCAGCTCTCCCCTAAGTCCAGGGGGCATGGAGACCCAGTACTTC.

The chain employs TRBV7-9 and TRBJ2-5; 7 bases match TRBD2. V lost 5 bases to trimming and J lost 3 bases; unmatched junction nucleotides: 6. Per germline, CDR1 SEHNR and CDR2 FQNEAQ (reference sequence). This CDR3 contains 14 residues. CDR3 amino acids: CASSPGGSEETQYF. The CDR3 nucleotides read TGTGCCAGCAGCCCGGGGGGAAGCGAAGAGACCCAGTACTTC.

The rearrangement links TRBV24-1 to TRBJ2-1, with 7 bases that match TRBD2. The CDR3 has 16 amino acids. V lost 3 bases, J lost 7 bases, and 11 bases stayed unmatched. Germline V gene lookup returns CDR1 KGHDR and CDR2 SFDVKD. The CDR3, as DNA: TGTGCCACCAGTGATACCCCGGGAGGCCGCTATAATGAGCAGTTCTTC. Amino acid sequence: CATSDTPGGRYNEQFF.

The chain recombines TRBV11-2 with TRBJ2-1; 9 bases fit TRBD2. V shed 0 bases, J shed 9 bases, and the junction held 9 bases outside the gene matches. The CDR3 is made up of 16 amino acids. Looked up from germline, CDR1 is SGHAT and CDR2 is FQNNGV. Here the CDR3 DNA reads TGTGCCAGCAGCTTAGATCGGCCTAGCGGGGTCGCTGAGCAGTTCTTC. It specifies CASSLDRPSGVAEQFF.

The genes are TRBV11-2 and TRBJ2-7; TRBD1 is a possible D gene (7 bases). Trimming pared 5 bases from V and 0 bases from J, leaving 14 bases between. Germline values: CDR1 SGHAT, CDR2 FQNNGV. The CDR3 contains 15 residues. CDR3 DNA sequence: TGTGCCAGCAGCCCCAGGGGGGAATTCTCCTACGAGCAGTACTTC. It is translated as CASSPRGEFSYEQYF.

As DNA, the CDR3 is TGTGCCAGCAGTTTACCCTTTAATGAAAAACTGTTTTTT. Translating it yields CASSLPFNEKLFF. The gene calls are TRBV28 and TRBJ1-4; D is uncertain. V was shortened by 2 bases and J by 4 bases, with 5 bases between the two germline ends. This CDR3 contains 13 residues. CDR1 is MDHEN, CDR2 SYDVKM, per germline. The variable domain in full, with the rest retrieved from reference TRBV28 and TRBJ1-4, is DVKVTQSSRYLVKRTGEKVFLECVQDMDHENMFWYRQDPGLGLRLIYFSYDVKMKEKGDIPEGYSVSREKKERFSLILESASTNQTSMYLCASSLPFNEKLFFGSGTQLSVL.

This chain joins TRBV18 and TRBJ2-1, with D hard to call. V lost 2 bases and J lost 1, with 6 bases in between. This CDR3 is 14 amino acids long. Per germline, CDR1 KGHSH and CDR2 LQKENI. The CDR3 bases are TGTGCCAGCTCACCAATTCTATCCTACAATGAGCAGTTCTTC. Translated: CASSPILSYNEQFF.